The 7 T cell receptor beta chains below all came from one sample that was sequenced in a study of glioma-infiltrating T cells after dendritic cell vaccination. Produced via immunoSEQ multiplex PCR; TCRdb's table is partial and in-frame only. Among fewer than 85,000 clones listed, over 70% were seen once. The starting material was blood, obtained before dendritic cell vaccination. The origin of the receptors is a human donor with glioblastoma.

The CDR3 region is CASSFYRGQGSENIQYF. Here the CDR3 DNA reads TGTGCCAGCAGTTTTTATAGGGGACAGGGGTCGGAAAACATTCAGTACTTC. The chain couples TRBV27 to TRBJ2-4; 10 bases agree with TRBD1. This CDR3 has 17 residues. Germline V gene sequence: CDR1 MNHEY, CDR2 SMNVEV (reference sequence). V lost 3 bases and J lost 5; bases outside the gene matches: 10.

The chain has TRBV5-1 and TRBJ1-1; 7 bases match TRBD1. The J segment lost 0 bases and the V segment lost 3 bases, leaving 11 bases of the junction unmatched. Germline loops: CDR1 SGHRS, CDR2 YFSETQ. The CDR3 is 17 residues long. The CDR3: CASSSSMTGIMNTEAFF. The CDR3 coding sequence is TGCGCCAGCAGCTCCTCTATGACAGGGATTATGAACACTGAAGCTTTCTTT.

The J gene is TRBJ1-1, the V gene TRBV18; D perhaps matches TRBD1 (5 bases). Trimming pared 6 bases from V and 3 bases from J, leaving 14 bases between. Germline CDR1 is KGHSH and CDR2 is LQKENI. The CDR3 length is 14 residues. The CDR3 region is CASSKTDVHTEAFF. The CDR3 region has the DNA TGTGCCAGCTCCAAGACAGACGTTCACACTGAAGCTTTCTTT.

The chain uses TRBV15 and TRBJ2-7; D gene ambiguous. Trimming shortened V by 0 bases and J by 4 bases, and 7 bases separated the two germline ends. The CDR3 loop spans 13 amino acids. Germline CDR1 is LNHNV and CDR2 is YYDKDF (reference sequence). CDR3 in DNA: TGTGCCACCAGCAGAGATCTTTCTTACGAGCAGTACTTC. Translation: CATSRDLSYEQYF.

On this clone itself: Other DNA sequences from this sample encode an identical CDR3 as well. V usage is TRBV7-3 and J usage is TRBJ2-1; 13 nucleotides line up with TRBD2. With V trimmed by 5 bases and J by 6 bases, 4 bases remained unmatched. Germline CDR1 and CDR2: SGHTA and FQGTGA. The CDR3 spans 15 residues. The CDR3 DNA follows: TGTGCCAGCAGCCAGCGACTAGCGGGGGGCAATGAGCAGTTCTTC. This sequence encodes CASSQRLAGGNEQFF.

V and J are TRBV2 and TRBJ1-5, with a weak D call TRBD1 (6 bases). V lost 6 bases to trimming and J lost 3 bases, with 9 bases between them. The CDR3 length is 13 residues. CDR1 and CDR2 (germline): SNHLY, FYNNEI. CDR3 in DNA: TGTGCCAGCAGGGGACAAAACAATCAGCCCCAGCATTTT. The encoded protein is CASRGQNNQPQHF.

The chain has TRBV30 and TRBJ1-4, with 11 positions matching TRBD1. V gave up 3 bases and J gave up 7 bases; unmatched junction bases: 10. Germline V gene data show CDR1 as GTSNPN and CDR2 as SVGIG (reference sequence). The length of the CDR3 is 16 residues. In nucleotides, the CDR3 is TGTGCCTGGAGCCTTTCCGGGACAGGGGGACCTGAAAAACTGTTTTTT. Its protein is CAWSLSGTGGPEKLFF.